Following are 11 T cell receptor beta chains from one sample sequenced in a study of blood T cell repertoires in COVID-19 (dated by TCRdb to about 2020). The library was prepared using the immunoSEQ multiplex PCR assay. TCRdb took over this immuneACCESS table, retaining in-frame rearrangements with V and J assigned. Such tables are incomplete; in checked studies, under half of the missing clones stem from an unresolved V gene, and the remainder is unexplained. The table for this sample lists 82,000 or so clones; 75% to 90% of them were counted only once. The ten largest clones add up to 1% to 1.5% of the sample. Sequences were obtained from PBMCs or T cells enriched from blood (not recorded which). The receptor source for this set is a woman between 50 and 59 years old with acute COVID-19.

The CDR3 DNA is TGTGCCAGCTCACCGGACTTACTAGCGGGAGAGCAAGAGGAGGAGTTCTTC. It specifies CASSPDLLAGEQEEEFF. The chain employs TRBV18 and TRBJ2-1; 11 bases agree with TRBD2. Germline V gene sequence: CDR1 KGHSH, CDR2 LQKENI. The trim removed 3 bases at V and 14 bases at J, leaving 18 bases unmatched. This CDR3 comprises 17 residues.

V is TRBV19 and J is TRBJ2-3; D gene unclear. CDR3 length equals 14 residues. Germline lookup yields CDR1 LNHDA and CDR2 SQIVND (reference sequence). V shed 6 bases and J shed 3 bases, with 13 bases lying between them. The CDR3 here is CASSIRYRTDTQYF. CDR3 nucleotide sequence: TGTGCCAGTAGCATACGTTATAGAACAGATACGCAGTATTTT.

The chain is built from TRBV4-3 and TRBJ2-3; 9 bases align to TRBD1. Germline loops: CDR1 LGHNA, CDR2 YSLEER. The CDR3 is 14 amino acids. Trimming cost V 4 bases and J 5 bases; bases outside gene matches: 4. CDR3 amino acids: CASSRTGARDTQYF. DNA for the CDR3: TGCGCCAGCAGCCGGACAGGGGCGAGAGATACGCAGTATTTT.

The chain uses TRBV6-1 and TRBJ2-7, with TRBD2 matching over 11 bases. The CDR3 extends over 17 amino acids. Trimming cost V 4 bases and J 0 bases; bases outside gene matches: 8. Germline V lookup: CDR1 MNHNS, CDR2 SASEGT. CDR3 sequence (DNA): TGTGCCAGCAGTGCCCACTTACTAGCGGGGGTCTCCTACGAGCAGTACTTC. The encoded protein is CASSAHLLAGVSYEQYF.

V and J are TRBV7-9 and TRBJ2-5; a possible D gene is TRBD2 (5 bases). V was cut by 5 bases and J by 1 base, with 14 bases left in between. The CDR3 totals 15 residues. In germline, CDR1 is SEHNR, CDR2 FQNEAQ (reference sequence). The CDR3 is CASSPPAGFQETQYF. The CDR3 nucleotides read TGTGCCAGCAGCCCCCCGGCGGGTTTCCAAGAGACCCAGTACTTC.

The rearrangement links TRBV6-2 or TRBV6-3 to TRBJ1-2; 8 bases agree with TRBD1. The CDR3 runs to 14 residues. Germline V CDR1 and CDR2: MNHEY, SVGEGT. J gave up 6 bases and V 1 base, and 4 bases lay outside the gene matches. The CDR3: CASSYLAGGDGYTF. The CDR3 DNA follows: TGTGCCAGCAGTTACTTGGCAGGGGGCGATGGCTACACCTTC.

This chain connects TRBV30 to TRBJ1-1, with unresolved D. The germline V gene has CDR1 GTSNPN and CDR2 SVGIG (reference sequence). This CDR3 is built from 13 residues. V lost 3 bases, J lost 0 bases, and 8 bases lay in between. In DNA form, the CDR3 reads TGTGCCTGGAGGGACTTCATGAACACTGAAGCTTTCTTT. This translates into CAWRDFMNTEAFF.

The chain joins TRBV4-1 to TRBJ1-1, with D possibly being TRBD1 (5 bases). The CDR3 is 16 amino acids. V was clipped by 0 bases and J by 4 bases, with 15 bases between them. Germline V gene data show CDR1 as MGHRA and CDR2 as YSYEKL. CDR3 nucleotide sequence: TGCGCCAGCAGCCAAGATCAGTGGCGGGGGTCCACTGAAGCTTTCTTT. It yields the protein CASSQDQWRGSTEAFF.

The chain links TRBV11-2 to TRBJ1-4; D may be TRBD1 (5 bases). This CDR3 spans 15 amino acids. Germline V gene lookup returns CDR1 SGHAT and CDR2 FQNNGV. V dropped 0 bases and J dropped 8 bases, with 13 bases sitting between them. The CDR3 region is CASSLDPGLGEKLFF. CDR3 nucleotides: TGTGCCAGCAGCTTAGACCCAGGGTTGGGGGAAAAACTGTTTTTT. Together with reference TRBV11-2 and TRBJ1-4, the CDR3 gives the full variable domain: EAGVAQSPRYKIIEKRQSVAFWCNPISGHATLYWYQQILGQGPKLLIQFQNNGVVDDSQLPKDRFSAERLKGVDSTLKIQPAKLEDSAVYLCASSLDPGLGEKLFFGSGTQLSVL.

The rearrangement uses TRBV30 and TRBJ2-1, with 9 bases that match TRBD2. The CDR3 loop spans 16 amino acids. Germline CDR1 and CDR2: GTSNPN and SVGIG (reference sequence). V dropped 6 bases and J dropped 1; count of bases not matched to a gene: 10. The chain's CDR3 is CACNIPSGRSYNEQFF. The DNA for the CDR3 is TGTGCCTGCAATATTCCGAGCGGGAGGTCCTACAATGAGCAGTTCTTC.

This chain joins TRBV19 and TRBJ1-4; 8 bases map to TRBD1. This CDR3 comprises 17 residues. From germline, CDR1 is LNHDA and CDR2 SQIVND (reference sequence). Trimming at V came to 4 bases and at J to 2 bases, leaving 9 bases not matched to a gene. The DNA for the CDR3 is TGTGCCAGTAGTAAGAACCCAGGGGGCGCGACTAATGAAAAACTGTTTTTT. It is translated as CASSKNPGGATNEKLFF. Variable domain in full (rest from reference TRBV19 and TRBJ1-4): DGGITQSPKYLFRKEGQNVTLSCEQNLNHDAMYWYRQDPGQGLRLIYYSQIVNDFQKGDIAEGYSVSREKKESFPLTVTSAQKNPTAFYLCASSKNPGGATNEKLFFGSGTQLSVL.